Listed below are T cell receptor beta chains from one sample, sequenced in a study of PD-L1 blockade in urothelial cancer. Clones were sequenced by immunoSEQ multiplex PCR, and TCRdb holds only the in-frame ones, with some missing. Of 95,000 to 150,000 clones in the sample, around 88% were seen once. The sequencing used PBMCs, collected around atezolizumab (anti-PD-L1) treatment. The source of these receptors is a man between 45 and 60 years old with urothelial cancer. Both conserved end residues are part of each CDR3. The D gene is left open where the match is weak. The size entry is marked missing in some rows and otherwise reads once, few, many or a size class.

j_gene,abundance,v_gene,d_gene,CDR3nt,CDR3aa
TRBJ1-3,NA,TRBV10-3,NA,TGTGCCAGTGGGACTCTAGATGGAAACACCATATATTTT,CASGTLDGNTIYF
TRBJ2-7,NA,TRBV29-1,TRBD1,TGCAGCGGAGGACAGGGGGCCTACGAGCAGTACTTC,CSGGQGAYEQYF
TRBJ1-3,NA,TRBV9,TRBD1,TGTGCCAGCAGCGTAGAGGGGGCGTGGGGAAACACCATATATTTT,CASSVEGAWGNTIYF
TRBJ1-3,NA,TRBV5-5,NA,TGTGCCAGCAGCTTATTGGCGGACTCTGGAAACACCATATATTTT,CASSLLADSGNTIYF
TRBJ2-3,once,TRBV28,TRBD2,TGTGCCAGCTTAGCGGGAGCTGCAGATACGCAGTATTTT,CASLAGAADTQYF
TRBJ2-2,few,TRBV2,TRBD1,TGTGCCAGCAACCGACAGGGAATGAACACCGGGGAGCTGTTTTTT,CASNRQGMNTGELFF
TRBJ2-2,NA,TRBV19,TRBD2,TGTGCCAGTAAAAGGACTAGCGGGAGTCCCGGCACCGGGGAGCTGTTTTTT,CASKRTSGSPGTGELFF
TRBJ1-1,NA,TRBV5-4,NA,TGTGCCAGCAGCCCCGGGGAAGGGTGGAACACTGAAGCTTTCTTT,CASSPGEGWNTEAFF
TRBJ2-3,NA,TRBV18,NA,TGTGCCAGCTCGTACCAGAGCGGCACAGATACGCAGTATTTT,CASSYQSGTDTQYF
TRBJ1-2,NA,TRBV6-5,NA,TGTGCCAGCAGTGCCGAGAACTATGGCTACACCTTC,CASSAENYGYTF
TRBJ2-7,NA,TRBV5-5,TRBD1,TGTGCCAGCAGCTTGTTTGACAGGGGCTACGAGCAGTACTTC,CASSLFDRGYEQYF
TRBJ1-1,NA,TRBV18,NA,TGTGCCAGCTCAACAACAGGGTTCGCTGAAGCTTTCTTT,CASSTTGFAEAFF
TRBJ1-3,NA,TRBV11-3,NA,TGTGCCAGCAGCCGAGACACTGGGGCAGGAAACACCATATATTTT,CASSRDTGAGNTIYF
TRBJ1-2,few,TRBV4-1,NA,TGCGCCAGCAGCCACGGACAGTTACGATCTCTTAACTATGGCTACACCTTC,CASSHGQLRSLNYGYTF
TRBJ2-1,NA,TRBV9,NA,TGTGCCAGCAGCGTTTCAGCGGTACCGCTCTACAATGAGCAGTTCTTC,CASSVSAVPLYNEQFF
TRBJ1-1,NA,TRBV5-1,TRBD1,TGCGCCAGCAGCTTGACAGGGGCTCGGACTGAAGCTTTCTTT,CASSLTGARTEAFF
TRBJ2-2,NA,TRBV28,NA,TGTGCCAGCCTCCCGCCGGGAGTTGAGGCCGGGGAGCTGTTTTTT,CASLPPGVEAGELFF
TRBJ2-7,NA,TRBV7-9,TRBD1,TGTGCCAGCAGCGACCGGGACAGGGACTCTTACGAGCAGTACTTC,CASSDRDRDSYEQYF
TRBJ1-6,NA,TRBV2,NA,TGTGCCAGCGGGAAACAGGGATTGAATTCACCCCTCCACTTT,CASGKQGLNSPLHF
TRBJ2-3,NA,TRBV19,TRBD2,TGTGCCAGTAAGGGACTAGCGGGCACAGATACGCAGTATTTT,CASKGLAGTDTQYF
TRBJ1-1,NA,TRBV5-1,NA,TGCGCCAGCGGGGGGTTGAACACTGAAGCTTTCTTT,CASGGLNTEAFF
TRBJ2-4,NA,TRBV19,NA,TGTGCCAGTAGTATGTGGCTAGCCGCTACGCCCAAAAACATTCAGTACTTC,CASSMWLAATPKNIQYF
TRBJ1-1,NA,TRBV5-5,NA,TGTGCCAGCAGCTTGCAGTCATACACTGAAGCTTTCTTT,CASSLQSYTEAFF
TRBJ2-3,once,TRBV19,TRBD2,TGTGCCAGTAGTTTTGGGGGGGTTAGGACAGATACGCAGTATTTT,CASSFGGVRTDTQYF
TRBJ2-1,NA,TRBV6-4,NA,TGTGCCACTTCATCGGAAACTAGTCGGACCTACAATGAGCAGTTCTTC,CATSSETSRTYNEQFF
TRBJ1-6,NA,TRBV15,TRBD1,TGTGCCACCCACCGAACGGGACAGGGCTTTTCACCCCTCCACTTT,CATHRTGQGFSPLHF
TRBJ2-1,NA,TRBV14,TRBD2,TGTGCCAGCAGTCTAAACTTGACAGCGGGAGGGCTTAGTGAGCAGTTCTTC,CASSLNLTAGGLSEQFF
TRBJ1-1,NA,TRBV5-6,NA,TGTGCCAGCCGCCAAGGGAGGGGATCGAACACTGAAGCTTTCTTT,CASRQGRGSNTEAFF
TRBJ2-7,NA,TRBV28,NA,TGTGCCAGCAGTTCGGGGACACTACTCTACGAGCAGTACTTC,CASSSGTLLYEQYF